These 28 T cell receptor beta chains came from one sample sequenced in a study of identifying expanded T cells in peripheral blood. Here immunoSEQ multiplex PCR was the method, and the copy in TCRdb shows in-frame clones only, minus some. This sample yields around 100,000 clones, of which roughly 90% are seen a single time; 16% belongs to the top ten. Specimen: blood. Every receptor here comes from a person aged 18 to 75 in good health.

This clone was seen only once. This chain connects TRBV25-1 to TRBJ2-2; D may be TRBD2 (5 bases). Germline V gene sequence: CDR1 MGHDK, CDR2 SYGVNS. V lost 1 base and J lost 7, with 10 bases in between. This CDR3 comprises 14 residues. CDR3 DNA: TGTGCCAGCAGTGAATTCGCCGGAGGCGGGGAGCTGTTTTTT. Protein: CASSEFAGGGELFF.

The chain carries TRBV2 and TRBJ2-1; D possibly matches TRBD1 or TRBD2 (5 bases each). Trimming stripped 9 bases from V and 0 bases from J, with 12 bases between. The germline gives CDR1 SNHLY, CDR2 FYNNEI. This CDR3 region has 14 residues. The CDR3 DNA is TGTGCCAGAACCGGGACGGGCTCCTACAATGAGCAGTTCTTC. Protein: CARTGTGSYNEQFF.

The rearrangement joins TRBV6-1 to TRBJ2-5; 8 bases match TRBD2. The CDR3 is 14 residues long. In germline, CDR1 is MNHNS, CDR2 SASEGT. Trimming removed 6 bases from V and 4 bases from J; junction bases left unmatched: 7. CDR3 coding DNA: TGTGCCAGCAGCTATACAGGGACTAGAGAGACCCAGTACTTC. Residues: CASSYTGTRETQYF.

V is TRBV4-3 and J is TRBJ2-7, with D possibly being TRBD1 (5 bases). Trimming took off 3 bases at V and 6 bases at J, with 15 bases between the two ends. This CDR3 contains 14 residues. Per the germline V gene, CDR1 is LGHNA and CDR2 is YSLEER. This CDR3 reads CASSQVTGRREQYF. The CDR3 bases are TGCGCCAGCAGCCAGGTAACAGGAAGGCGCGAGCAGTACTTC.

The CDR3 bases are TGTGCCAGCAGTTTACGGGACTTCCAAGAGACCCAGTACTTC. Translating gives CASSLRDFQETQYF. This sequence joins TRBV6-1 and TRBJ2-5; tentative D call: TRBD2 (6 bases). The CDR3 totals 14 residues. Between the trimmed V and J ends, which lost 5 bases and 1 base, there was a span of 11 bases. Germline lookup yields CDR1 MNHNS and CDR2 SASEGT.

This chain joins TRBV5-6 and TRBJ2-1, with D unclear. Germline lookup yields CDR1 SGHDT and CDR2 YYEEEE. CDR3 size: 15 residues. Trimming removed 0 bases from V and 2 bases from J, with 9 bases in between. The CDR3 DNA reads TGTGCCAGCAGCTTGGTTCCTATTCCCTACAATGAGCAGTTCTTC. This gives the protein CASSLVPIPYNEQFF. Complete variable domain (other parts from reference TRBV5-6 and TRBJ2-1): DAGVTQSPTHLIKTRGQQVTLRCSPKSGHDTVSWYQQALGQGPQFIFQYYEEEERQRGNFPDRFSGHQFPNYSSELNVNALLLGDSALYLCASSLVPIPYNEQFFGPGTRLTVL.

The chain uses TRBV18 and TRBJ2-2; D ambiguous. Per the germline V gene, CDR1 is KGHSH and CDR2 is LQKENI. This CDR3 is built from 15 residues. Deletions cut 5 bases from V and 0 bases from J, with 10 bases between. DNA of the CDR3: TGTGCCAGCTCAGGTCGGAGCTCGAACACCGGGGAGCTGTTTTTT. This sequence encodes CASSGRSSNTGELFF.

The J gene is TRBJ1-2, the V gene TRBV27; 11 bases agree with TRBD1. Per germline, CDR1 MNHEY and CDR2 SMNVEV (reference sequence). The V and J ends lost 3 bases and 6 bases, in that order; junction bases with no gene match: 9. The CDR3 runs to 16 residues. For the CDR3, the DNA is TGTGCCAGCAGTTTCTCCGGGACAGGGGGATTGAATGGCTACACCTTC. This gives the protein CASSFSGTGGLNGYTF.

This rearrangement joins TRBV5-1 to TRBJ2-3; possibly TRBD1 for D (6 bases). The CDR3 spans 15 residues. Germline V gene lookup returns CDR1 SGHRS and CDR2 YFSETQ. The V and J ends lost 3 bases and 4 bases respectively, with 15 bases between them. The CDR3 reads CASSSTTGRADTQYF. The CDR3 DNA reads as TGCGCCAGCAGCTCGACGACAGGAAGGGCAGATACGCAGTATTTT.

The rearrangement joins TRBV2 to TRBJ1-3, with no clear D. This CDR3 is 13 amino acids long. V was shortened by 4 bases and J by 0 bases, with 4 bases between the two germline ends. In germline, CDR1 is SNHLY, CDR2 FYNNEI. Here the CDR3 reads CASSANSGNTIYF. CDR3 DNA sequence: TGTGCCAGCAGTGCGAACTCTGGAAACACCATATATTTT. Full variable domain (remainder filled in from reference TRBV2 and TRBJ1-3): EPEVTQTPSHQVTQMGQEVILRCVPISNHLYFYWYRQILGQKVEFLVSFYNNEISEKSEIFDDQFSVERPDGSNFTLKIRSTKLEDSAMYFCASSANSGNTIYFGEGSWLTVV.

The chain links TRBV6-1 to TRBJ1-4; tentatively, D is TRBD1 (5 bases). This CDR3 region has 16 residues. Deletions cut 2 bases from V and 4 bases from J, with 14 bases between. Germline CDR1 and CDR2: MNHNS and SASEGT. Here the CDR3 DNA reads TGTGCCAGCAGTGAACGGGGGTGGATGGGTAATGAAAAACTGTTTTTT. Its translation is CASSERGWMGNEKLFF.

The chain has TRBV5-6 and TRBJ2-2; D not resolved. Germline V gene lookup returns CDR1 SGHDT and CDR2 YYEEEE. V dropped 0 bases and J dropped 7 bases, with 4 bases sitting between them. CDR3 length equals 12 residues. This CDR3 reads CASSLASGELFF. The CDR3 DNA sequence: TGTGCCAGCAGCTTGGCTAGCGGGGAGCTGTTTTTT.

The genes are TRBV7-2 and TRBJ1-3; weak D call: TRBD1 (6 bases). V was pared by 4 bases and J by 4 bases, with 20 bases between. The CDR3 spans 17 residues. Germline assignment: CDR1 SGHTA and CDR2 FQGNSA. CDR3 sequence (DNA): TGTGCCAGCAGCTCCGACGTCGGGGGGGGGCGCGGAAACACCATATATTTT. Its translation: CASSSDVGGGRGNTIYF.

This clone was observed once. The chain joins TRBV30 to TRBJ2-7; D is tentatively TRBD1 or TRBD2 (5 bases each). CDR3 size: 15 residues. Germline V CDR1 and CDR2: GTSNPN, SVGIG (reference sequence). Trimming removed 0 bases at V and 2 bases at J, with 14 bases between. The CDR3, as DNA: TGTGCCTGGAGTGTACAGGCGGGCGGCACCTACGAGCAGTACTTC. It encodes CAWSVQAGGTYEQYF.

V usage is TRBV10-1 and J usage is TRBJ2-7, with D unresolved. V was clipped by 9 bases and J by 0 bases, with 6 bases between them. This CDR3 region has 11 residues. Germline V gene data show CDR1 as WNHNN and CDR2 as SYGVQD (reference sequence). The CDR3 sequence: CARDTSYEQYF. The CDR3 DNA sequence: TGCGCCAGAGATACCTCCTACGAGCAGTACTTC.

The V and J genes are TRBV7-9 and TRBJ2-5; D unresolved. V lost 5 bases, J lost 4 bases, and 5 bases lay in between. CDR1 is SEHNR and CDR2 is FQNEAQ in the germline V gene (reference sequence). This CDR3 has 11 amino acids. This CDR3 is CASSLAETQYF. CDR3 nucleotides: TGTGCCAGCAGCCTCGCAGAGACCCAGTACTTC.

The J gene is TRBJ2-3, the V gene TRBV4-3, with 10 bases aligning to TRBD1. The V gene's germline CDR1 is LGHNA and CDR2 YSLEER. This CDR3 has 16 amino acids. Trimming removed 4 bases from V and 1 base from J; junction bases left unmatched: 5. Here the CDR3 DNA reads TGCGCCAGCAGCCCGGCGACAGGGGGCCGCACAGATACGCAGTATTTT. Residues: CASSPATGGRTDTQYF.

The V gene is TRBV18, the J gene TRBJ2-5; no clear D gene. Germline V gene lookup returns CDR1 KGHSH and CDR2 LQKENI. V shed 2 bases and J shed 4 bases, with 8 bases lying between them. This CDR3 contains 13 residues. DNA of the CDR3: TGTGCCAGCTCACCAAAGTTTGCAGAGACCCAGTACTTC. Its translation: CASSPKFAETQYF.

The rearrangement links TRBV4-3 to TRBJ2-3; the match to TRBD1 covers 8 bases. After removal of 0 bases from V and 4 bases from J, the junction contained 9 bases not matched to a gene. Germline CDR1 reads LGHNA; CDR2 reads YSLEER. The CDR3 covers 17 residues. The CDR3 DNA reads TGCGCCAGCAGCCAAGATGGACGGCAGGGGGCCGCAGATACGCAGTATTTT. It translates to CASSQDGRQGAADTQYF.

The chain combines TRBV4-3 with TRBJ1-6, with 7 bases lining up with TRBD1. Looked up from germline, CDR1 is LGHNA and CDR2 is YSLEER. The CDR3 sequence is 14 residues long. J lost 7 bases, V lost 5 bases, and 5 bases had no gene match. CDR3 nucleotides: TGCGCCAGCAGCTGGGCACAGGGGAATTCACCCCTCCACTTT. This translates into CASSWAQGNSPLHF.

The chain recombines TRBV7-2 with TRBJ2-3; D gene unclear. Germline V gene sequence: CDR1 SGHTA, CDR2 FQGNSA. The CDR3 spans 12 residues. The V end was cut by 0 bases, the J end by 10 bases, with 8 bases between. The CDR3 protein is CASSLAGMAQYF. The CDR3 DNA sequence: TGTGCCAGCAGCTTAGCAGGTATGGCGCAGTATTTT.

Comments on this clone: The sample holds other DNA sequences that translate to the same CDR3. The rearrangement joins TRBV11-2 to TRBJ2-3; no reliable D call. CDR1 and CDR2 (germline): SGHAT, FQNNGV. The CDR3 consists of 11 residues. Trimming took off 2 bases at V and 5 bases at J, with 2 bases between the two ends. CDR3 in amino acids: CASSLRDTQYF. The CDR3 nucleotides are TGTGCCAGCAGCTTAAGAGATACGCAGTATTTT.

The V call is TRBV5-1, the J call TRBJ2-5, with D maybe TRBD1 (5 bases). The V end was cut by 0 bases, the J end by 1 base, with 10 bases between. Germline assignment: CDR1 SGHRS and CDR2 YFSETQ. The CDR3 is 15 amino acids. CDR3 loop: CASSLVRQPQETQYF. The CDR3 DNA is TGCGCCAGCAGCTTGGTTAGACAGCCCCAAGAGACCCAGTACTTC.

This rearrangement joins TRBV5-1 to TRBJ2-7, with TRBD2 as a possible D gene (5 bases). V shed 0 bases and J shed 4 bases, with 14 bases lying between them. The germline V gene has CDR1 SGHRS and CDR2 YFSETQ. The CDR3 is made up of 15 amino acids. This CDR3 reads CASSLVAAGGYEQYF. The CDR3 DNA follows: TGCGCCAGCAGCTTGGTCGCAGCTGGAGGTTACGAGCAGTACTTC.

The chain links TRBV29-1 to TRBJ2-1; 8 nucleotides agree with TRBD2. The length of the CDR3 is 12 residues. With 7 bases clipped from V and 9 bases from J, the junction kept 8 bases outside the gene matches. Germline CDR1 and CDR2: SQVTM and ANQGSEA. The CDR3: CSGGTSYIEQFF. CDR3 in DNA: TGCAGCGGTGGGACTAGTTATATTGAGCAGTTCTTC.

The chain combines TRBV4-3 with TRBJ2-3, with 11 positions matching TRBD2. Germline CDR1 LGHNA, CDR2 YSLEER. V trimming: 2 bases; J trimming: 8 bases; junction bases outside the gene matches: 12. CDR3 length: 17 residues. The DNA of the CDR3 is TGCGCCAGCAGCCAAACACTAGCGGGGGCCGAGTTGGGTACGCAGTATTTT. Translation: CASSQTLAGAELGTQYF.

The chain uses TRBV4-3 and TRBJ1-1; D is ambiguous. The CDR3 is 14 amino acids. The V end was cut by 0 bases, the J end by 3 bases, with 8 bases between. The germline CDR1 and CDR2 sequences are LGHNA and YSLEER. CDR3 region: CASSQDSGYTEAFF. CDR3 in DNA: TGCGCCAGCAGCCAAGATTCCGGGTACACTGAAGCTTTCTTT.

The genes are TRBV9 and TRBJ2-7; 8 nucleotides match TRBD1. From germline, CDR1 is SGDLS and CDR2 YYNGEE. J lost 2 bases, V lost 4 bases, and 5 bases had no gene match. This CDR3 comprises 14 residues. CDR3 in DNA: TGTGCCAGCAGCCCCGGGACAGGCCCCTACGAGCAGTACTTC. This encodes CASSPGTGPYEQYF.